One and the same sample provided the 5 T cell receptor beta chains below, sequenced in a study of T-cell reconstitution after alpha-beta-depleted transplantation in children. Using unique molecular identifiers, the investigators prepared the TCRbeta library. TCRdb ran MiXCR on the PCR reads and lists one entry per CDR3 protein. The sample has about 120,000 distinct CDR3 sequences, about a tenth seen once. The sequencing used PBMCs from the stem cell graft donor, collected from the stem cell graft. The receptors derive from a human donor who donated a stem cell graft to a child with acute lymphoblastic leukemia.

This clonotype was seen many times. This sequence joins TRBV29-1 and TRBJ2-7; D is undetermined. The germline V gene encodes CDR1 SQVTM and CDR2 ANQGSEA. Trimming pared 5 bases from V and 1 base from J, leaving 3 bases between. CDR3 length: 10 residues. The CDR3 loop reads CSVYSYEQYF. CDR3 in DNA: TGCAGCGTTTATTCCTACGAGCAGTACTTC.

This clonotype was seen repeatedly, ten times or more. The chain is built from TRBV9 and TRBJ2-7; D assignment may be TRBD1 or TRBD2 (6 bases each). This CDR3 is 14 amino acids long. In germline, CDR1 is SGDLS, CDR2 YYNGEE. Deletions cut 4 bases from V and 3 bases from J, with 14 bases between. CDR3 sequence (DNA): TGTGCCAGCAGCCCGCGGGACAAGTACTACGAGCAGTACTTC. Translating gives CASSPRDKYYEQYF.

This clonotype was found many times. The chain joins TRBV5-1 to TRBJ2-1; no firm D call. Germline V gene data show CDR1 as SGHRS and CDR2 as YFSETQ. This CDR3 spans 15 amino acids. The V and J ends lost 0 bases and 0 bases respectively, with 7 bases between them. In nucleotides, the CDR3 is TGCGCCAGCAGCTTGGAGGTCAGCTCCTACAATGAGCAGTTCTTC. It specifies CASSLEVSSYNEQFF.

This clonotype occurred many times. The J gene is TRBJ2-3, the V gene TRBV19; 7 nucleotides line up with TRBD1. The CDR3 contains 14 residues. CDR1 and CDR2 (germline): LNHDA, SQIVND (reference sequence). After removal of 4 bases from V and 1 base from J, the junction contained 2 bases not matched to a gene. The CDR3 loop reads CASSRQGGTDTQYF. The CDR3 DNA reads TGTGCCAGTAGTAGGCAGGGGGGCACAGATACGCAGTATTTT.

In its sample, this clonotype was seen a few times. The chain employs TRBV12-3 or TRBV12-4 and TRBJ1-5, with D perhaps matching TRBD1 (5 bases). The CDR3 consists of 17 residues. V dropped 6 bases and J dropped 2 bases, with 20 bases sitting between them. CDR3 protein: CASSLSPGGVGNQPQHF. The CDR3 DNA sequence: TGTGCCAGCAGCCTCTCTCCGGGAGGGGTTGGCAATCAGCCCCAGCATTTT.